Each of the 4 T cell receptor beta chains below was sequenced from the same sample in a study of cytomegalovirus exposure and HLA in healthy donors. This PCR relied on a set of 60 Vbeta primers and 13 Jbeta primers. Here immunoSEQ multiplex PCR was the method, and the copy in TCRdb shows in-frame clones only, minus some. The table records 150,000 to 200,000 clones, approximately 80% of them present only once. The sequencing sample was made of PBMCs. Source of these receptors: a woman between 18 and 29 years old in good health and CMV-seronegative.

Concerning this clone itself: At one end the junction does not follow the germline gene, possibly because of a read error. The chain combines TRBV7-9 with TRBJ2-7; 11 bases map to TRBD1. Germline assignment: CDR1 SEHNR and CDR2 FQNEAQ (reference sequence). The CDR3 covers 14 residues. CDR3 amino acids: CSSSPSGDRGLQYF. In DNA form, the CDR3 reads TGTTCCAGCAGCCCTTCAGGGGACAGGGGGTTGCAGTACTTC.

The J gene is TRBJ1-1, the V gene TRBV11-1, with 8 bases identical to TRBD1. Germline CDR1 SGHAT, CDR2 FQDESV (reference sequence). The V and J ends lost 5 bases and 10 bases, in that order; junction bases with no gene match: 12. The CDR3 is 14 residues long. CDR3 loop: CASSLLWDRPPAFF. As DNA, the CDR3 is TGTGCCAGCAGCCTATTATGGGACAGGCCCCCAGCTTTCTTT. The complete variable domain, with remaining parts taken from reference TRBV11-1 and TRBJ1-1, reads EAEVAQSPRYKITEKSQAVAFWCDPISGHATLYWYRQILGQGPELLVQFQDESVVDDSQLPKDRFSAERLKGVDSTLKIQPAELGDSAMYLCASSLLWDRPPAFFGQGTRLTVV.

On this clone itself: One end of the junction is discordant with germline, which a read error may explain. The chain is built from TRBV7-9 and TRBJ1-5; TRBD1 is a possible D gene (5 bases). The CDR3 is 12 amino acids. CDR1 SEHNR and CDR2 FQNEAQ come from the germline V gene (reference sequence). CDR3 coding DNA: TGTTCCAGCAGCTGGGGGGATCAGCCCCAGCATTTT. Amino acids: CSSSWGDQPQHF.

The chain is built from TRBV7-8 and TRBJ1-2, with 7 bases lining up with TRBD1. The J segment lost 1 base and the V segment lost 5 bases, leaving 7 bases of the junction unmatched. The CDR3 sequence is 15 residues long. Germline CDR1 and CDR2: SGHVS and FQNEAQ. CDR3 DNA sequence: TGTGCCAGCAGCCCCCTGGACAGGAGTAACTATGGCTACACCTTC. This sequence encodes CASSPLDRSNYGYTF.